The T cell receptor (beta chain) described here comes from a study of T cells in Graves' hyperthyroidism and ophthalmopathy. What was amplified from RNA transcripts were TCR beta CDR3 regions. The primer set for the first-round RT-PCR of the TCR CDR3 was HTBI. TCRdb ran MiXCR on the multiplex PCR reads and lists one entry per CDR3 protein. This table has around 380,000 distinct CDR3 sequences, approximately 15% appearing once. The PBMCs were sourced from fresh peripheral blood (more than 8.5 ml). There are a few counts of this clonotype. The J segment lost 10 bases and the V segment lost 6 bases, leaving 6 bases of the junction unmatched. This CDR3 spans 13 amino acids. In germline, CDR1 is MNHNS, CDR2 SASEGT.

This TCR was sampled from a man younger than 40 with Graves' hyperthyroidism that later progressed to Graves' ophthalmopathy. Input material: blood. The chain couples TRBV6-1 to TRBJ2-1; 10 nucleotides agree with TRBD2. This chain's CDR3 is CASRAGGPGEQFF. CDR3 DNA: TGTGCCAGCAGAGCGGGGGGGCCAGGGGAGCAGTTCTTC.